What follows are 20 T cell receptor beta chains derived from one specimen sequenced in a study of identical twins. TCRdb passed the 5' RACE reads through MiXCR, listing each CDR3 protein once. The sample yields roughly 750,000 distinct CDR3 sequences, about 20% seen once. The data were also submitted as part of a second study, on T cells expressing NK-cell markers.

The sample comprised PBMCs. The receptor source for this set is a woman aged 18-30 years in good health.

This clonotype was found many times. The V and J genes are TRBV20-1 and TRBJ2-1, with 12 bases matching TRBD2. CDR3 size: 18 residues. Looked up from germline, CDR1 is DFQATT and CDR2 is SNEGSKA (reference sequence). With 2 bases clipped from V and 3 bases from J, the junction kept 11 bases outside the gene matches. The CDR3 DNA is TGCAGTGCTAGAAACAGGCTAGCGGGAGGGCTTCGCTACAATGAGCAGTTCTTC. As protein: CSARNRLAGGLRYNEQFF.

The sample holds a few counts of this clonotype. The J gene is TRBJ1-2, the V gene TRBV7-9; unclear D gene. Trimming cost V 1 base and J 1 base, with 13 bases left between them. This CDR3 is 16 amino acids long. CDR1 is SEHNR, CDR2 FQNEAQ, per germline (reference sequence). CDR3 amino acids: CASSLVPRGRNYGYTF. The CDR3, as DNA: TGTGCCAGCAGCTTAGTACCCCGTGGTCGTAACTATGGCTACACCTTC.

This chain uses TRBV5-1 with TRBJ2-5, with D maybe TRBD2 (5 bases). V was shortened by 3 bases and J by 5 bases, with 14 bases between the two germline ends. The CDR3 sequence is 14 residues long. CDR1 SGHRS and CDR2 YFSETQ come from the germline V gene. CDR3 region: CASSSPTNLETQYF. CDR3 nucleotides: TGCGCCAGCAGCTCACCGACTAATTTGGAGACCCAGTACTTC.

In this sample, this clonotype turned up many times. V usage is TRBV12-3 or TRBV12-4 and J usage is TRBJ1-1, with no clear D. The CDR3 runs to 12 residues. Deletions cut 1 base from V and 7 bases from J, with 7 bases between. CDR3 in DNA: TGTGCCAGCAGTTTAGATGGTCTTGAAGCTTTCTTT. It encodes CASSLDGLEAFF.

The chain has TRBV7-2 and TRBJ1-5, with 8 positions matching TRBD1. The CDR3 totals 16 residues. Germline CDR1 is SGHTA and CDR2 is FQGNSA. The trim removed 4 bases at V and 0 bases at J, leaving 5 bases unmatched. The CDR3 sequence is CASSSGQVYSNQPQHF. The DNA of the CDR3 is TGTGCCAGCAGCTCGGGACAGGTATATAGCAATCAGCCCCAGCATTTT.

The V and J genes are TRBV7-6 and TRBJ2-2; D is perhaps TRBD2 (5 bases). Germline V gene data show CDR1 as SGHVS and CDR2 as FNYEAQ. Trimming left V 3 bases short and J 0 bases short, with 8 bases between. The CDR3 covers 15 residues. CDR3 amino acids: CASSLRLTNTGELFF. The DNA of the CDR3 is TGTGCCAGCAGCTTGAGACTAACGAACACCGGGGAGCTGTTTTTT.

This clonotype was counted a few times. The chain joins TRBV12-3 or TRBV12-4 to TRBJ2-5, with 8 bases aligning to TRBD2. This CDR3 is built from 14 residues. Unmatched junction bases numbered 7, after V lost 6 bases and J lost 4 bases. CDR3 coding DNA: TGTGCCAGCAGGCGAGCGGGGGCGGGAGAGACCCAGTACTTC. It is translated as CASRRAGAGETQYF.

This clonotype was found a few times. In DNA form, the CDR3 reads TGTGCCAGCAGCGCCCCACAGGCTGGTCCTAGCACAGATACGCAGTATTTT. It specifies CASSAPQAGPSTDTQYF. V gene TRBV7-6 combines with J gene TRBJ2-3; maybe TRBD1 (5 bases). The CDR3 is 17 amino acids. CDR1 and CDR2 from the germline V gene are SGHVS and FNYEAQ. Trimming left V 5 bases short and J 0 bases short, with 18 bases between.

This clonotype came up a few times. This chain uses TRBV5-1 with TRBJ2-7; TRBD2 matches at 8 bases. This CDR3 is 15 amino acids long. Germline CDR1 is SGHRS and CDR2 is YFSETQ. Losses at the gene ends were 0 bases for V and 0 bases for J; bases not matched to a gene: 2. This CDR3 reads CASSLASGFSYEQYF. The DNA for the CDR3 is TGCGCCAGCAGCTTGGCTAGCGGGTTCTCCTACGAGCAGTACTTC. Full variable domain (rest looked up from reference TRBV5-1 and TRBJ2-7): KAGVTQTPRYLIKTRGQQVTLSCSPISGHRSVSWYQQTPGQGLQFLFEYFSETQRNKGNFPGRFSGRQFSNSRSEMNVSTLELGDSALYLCASSLASGFSYEQYFGPGTRLTVT.

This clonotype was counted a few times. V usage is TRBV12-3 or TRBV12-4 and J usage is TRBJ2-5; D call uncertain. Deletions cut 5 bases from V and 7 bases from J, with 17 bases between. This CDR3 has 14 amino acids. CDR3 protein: CASSPRPPTGTQYF. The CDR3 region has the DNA TGTGCCAGCAGTCCCAGACCACCAACTGGGACCCAGTACTTC.

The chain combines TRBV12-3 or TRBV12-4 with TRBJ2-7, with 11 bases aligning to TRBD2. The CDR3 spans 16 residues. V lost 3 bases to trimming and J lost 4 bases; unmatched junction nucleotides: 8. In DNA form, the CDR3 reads TGTGCCAGCAGTTTTGGGTCTAGCGGGAGGATTTACGAGCAGTACTTC. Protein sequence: CASSFGSSGRIYEQYF.

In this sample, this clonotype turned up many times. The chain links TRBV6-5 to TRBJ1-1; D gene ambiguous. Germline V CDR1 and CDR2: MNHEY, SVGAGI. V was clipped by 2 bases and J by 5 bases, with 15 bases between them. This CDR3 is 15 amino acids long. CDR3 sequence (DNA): TGTGCCAGCAGTTACGCCGGCGGAGGCGCGACTGAAGCTTTCTTT. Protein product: CASSYAGGGATEAFF.

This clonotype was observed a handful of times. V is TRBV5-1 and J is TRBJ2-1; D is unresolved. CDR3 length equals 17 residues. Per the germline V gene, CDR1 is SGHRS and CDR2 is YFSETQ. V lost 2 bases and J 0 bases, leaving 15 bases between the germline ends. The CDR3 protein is CASSFPQEGRSYNEQFF. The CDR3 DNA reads TGCGCCAGCAGCTTCCCCCAAGAAGGGCGCTCCTACAATGAGCAGTTCTTC.

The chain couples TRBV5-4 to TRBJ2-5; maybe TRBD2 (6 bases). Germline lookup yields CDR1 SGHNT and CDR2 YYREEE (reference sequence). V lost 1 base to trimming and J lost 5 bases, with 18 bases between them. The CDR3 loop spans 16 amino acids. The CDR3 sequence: CASSLKHGGPTETQYF. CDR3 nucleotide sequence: TGTGCCAGCAGCTTGAAACACGGGGGACCAACCGAGACCCAGTACTTC.

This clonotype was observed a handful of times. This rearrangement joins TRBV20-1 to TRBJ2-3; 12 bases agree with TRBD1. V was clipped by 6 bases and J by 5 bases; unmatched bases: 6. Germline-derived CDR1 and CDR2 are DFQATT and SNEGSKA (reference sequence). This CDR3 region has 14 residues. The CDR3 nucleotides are TGCAGTGCCCTGGGACAGGGGGCCGGAGATACGCAGTATTTT. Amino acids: CSALGQGAGDTQYF.

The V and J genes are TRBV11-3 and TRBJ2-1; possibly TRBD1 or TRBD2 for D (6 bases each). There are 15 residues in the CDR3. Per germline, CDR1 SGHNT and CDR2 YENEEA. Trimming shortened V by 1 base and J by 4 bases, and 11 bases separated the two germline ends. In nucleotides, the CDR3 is TGTGCCAGCAGCTTAGGGGGGGCCGGGTACAATGAGCAGTTCTTC. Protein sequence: CASSLGGAGYNEQFF.

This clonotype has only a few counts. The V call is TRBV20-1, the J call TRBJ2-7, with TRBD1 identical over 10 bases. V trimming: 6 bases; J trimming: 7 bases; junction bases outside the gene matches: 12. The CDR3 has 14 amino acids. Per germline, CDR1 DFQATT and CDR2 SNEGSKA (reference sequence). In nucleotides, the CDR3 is TGCAGTGCGGGAGAGTCCGGGACAGGGGATGAGCAGTACTTC. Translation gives CSAGESGTGDEQYF.

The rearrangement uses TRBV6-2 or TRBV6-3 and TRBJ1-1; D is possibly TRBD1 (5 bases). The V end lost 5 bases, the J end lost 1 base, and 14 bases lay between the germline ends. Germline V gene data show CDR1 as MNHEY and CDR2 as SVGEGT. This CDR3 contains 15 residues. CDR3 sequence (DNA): TGTGCCAGCAGTGCCAGGGACTTCAAGAACACTGAAGCTTTCTTT. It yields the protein CASSARDFKNTEAFF.

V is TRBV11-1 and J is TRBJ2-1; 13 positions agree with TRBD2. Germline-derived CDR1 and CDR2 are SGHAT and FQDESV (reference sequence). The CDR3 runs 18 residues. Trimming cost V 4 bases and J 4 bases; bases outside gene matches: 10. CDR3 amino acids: CASSSRGTSGEMYNEQFF. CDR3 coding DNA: TGTGCCAGCAGCTCCCGCGGGACTAGCGGGGAAATGTACAATGAGCAGTTCTTC.

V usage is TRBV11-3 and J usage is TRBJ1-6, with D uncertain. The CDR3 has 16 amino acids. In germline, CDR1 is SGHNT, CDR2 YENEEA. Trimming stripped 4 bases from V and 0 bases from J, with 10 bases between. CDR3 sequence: CASSSNFLSYNSPLHF. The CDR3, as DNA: TGTGCCAGCAGCTCGAATTTCCTCTCCTATAATTCACCCCTCCACTTT.